Presented here are 15 T cell receptor beta chains from one specimen sequenced in a study of blood T cell repertoires in COVID-19. Profiling relied on immunoSEQ multiplex PCR, and the TCRdb table lists in-frame clones only, not all of them. Here the sample spans roughly 250,000 clones, about 93% being singletons. The material sequenced was PBMCs or T cells enriched from blood (not recorded which). The receptors shown here come from a woman aged 18-29 years who had recovered from COVID-19.

The chain carries TRBV7-2 and TRBJ2-7, with TRBD1 as a possible D gene (6 bases). Per germline, CDR1 SGHTA and CDR2 FQGNSA. The V gene lost 3 bases and the J gene lost 2 bases, with 11 bases spanning the gap. The CDR3 extends over 14 amino acids. The DNA of the CDR3 is TGTGCCAGCAGCTTCTCTCAGGGGCCCTACGAGCAGTACTTC. It is translated as CASSFSQGPYEQYF.

The chain combines TRBV2 with TRBJ1-1; D gene uncertain. CDR1 is SNHLY and CDR2 is FYNNEI in the germline V gene. The CDR3 totals 11 residues. V was clipped by 5 bases and J by 7 bases, with 8 bases between them. The CDR3 protein is CASSIRVEAFF. CDR3 nucleotide sequence: TGTGCCAGCAGTATACGGGTTGAAGCTTTCTTT.

V and J are TRBV28 and TRBJ1-1; no reliable D call. Germline CDR1 MDHEN, CDR2 SYDVKM. The V end was cut by 6 bases, the J end by 10 bases, with 18 bases between. This CDR3 region has 13 residues. The CDR3 loop is CASSIGYLWRAFF. The CDR3 coding sequence is TGTGCCAGCAGCATCGGGTATTTATGGCGAGCTTTCTTT.

This rearrangement joins TRBV20-1 to TRBJ1-2; D may be TRBD1 (6 bases). Trimming cost V 6 bases and J 8 bases, with 13 bases left between them. Per the germline V gene, CDR1 is DFQATT and CDR2 is SNEGSKA (reference sequence). The CDR3 runs to 11 residues. CDR3 nucleotides: TGCAGTGCGACCAGGGGTGCCGGCTACACCTTC. Translation: CSATRGAGYTF.

The chain joins TRBV28 to TRBJ1-5, with 7 bases identical to TRBD1. The CDR3 totals 13 residues. V gave up 7 bases and J gave up 7 bases; unmatched junction bases: 7. Germline V gene data show CDR1 as MDHEN and CDR2 as SYDVKM. Here the CDR3 DNA reads TGTGCCAGCAACAAACAGGGGATCCAGCCCCAGCATTTT. Translation: CASNKQGIQPQHF. Together with reference TRBV28 and TRBJ1-5, the CDR3 gives the full variable domain: DVKVTQSSRYLVKRTGEKVFLECVQDMDHENMFWYRQDPGLGLRLIYFSYDVKMKEKGDIPEGYSVSREKKERFSLILESASTNQTSMYLCASNKQGIQPQHFGDGTRLSIL.

V and J are TRBV6-2 or TRBV6-3 and TRBJ1-5; TRBD1 matches 7 bases. The CDR3 consists of 12 residues. Trimming cost V 5 bases and J 11 bases; bases outside gene matches: 6. Germline CDR1 and CDR2: MNHEY and SVGEGT. As DNA, the CDR3 is TGTGCCAGCAGTCGACAGGGAGTCACCCAGCATTTT. Amino acids: CASSRQGVTQHF.

V is TRBV5-4 and J is TRBJ2-1, with D perhaps TRBD1 (6 bases). Germline CDR1 and CDR2: SGHNT and YYREEE (reference sequence). V was clipped by 4 bases and J by 3 bases, with 8 bases between them. CDR3 length equals 13 residues. The CDR3 nucleotides read TGTGCCAGCAGCCCGGACAGCTACAATGAGCAGTTCTTC. Amino acids: CASSPDSYNEQFF.

The rearrangement joins TRBV7-6 to TRBJ1-3; no clear D gene. V was trimmed by 0 bases and J by 0 bases, leaving 12 bases between them. Germline V gene data show CDR1 as SGHVS and CDR2 as FNYEAQ. The CDR3 runs 17 residues. Written as DNA, the CDR3 is TGTGCCAGCAGCTTAGCCGCCAGCGCATACTCTGGAAACACCATATATTTT. Its translation is CASSLAASAYSGNTIYF.

The chain uses TRBV7-9 and TRBJ2-1; perhaps TRBD1 as D (7 bases). Germline V gives CDR1 SEHNR, CDR2 FQNEAQ (reference sequence). V dropped 5 bases and J dropped 4 bases, with 15 bases sitting between them. This CDR3 is 15 amino acids long. The CDR3 protein is CASSASGGRYNEQFF. CDR3 nucleotides: TGTGCCAGCAGCGCCTCAGGGGGGCGATACAATGAGCAGTTCTTC.

This rearrangement joins TRBV19 to TRBJ1-4; no clear D gene. The CDR3 length is 12 residues. Germline V CDR1 and CDR2: LNHDA, SQIVND (reference sequence). Trimming pared 5 bases from V and 4 bases from J, leaving 5 bases between. CDR3 in DNA: TGTGCCAGTAGTCCAATTAATGAAAAACTGTTTTTT. Protein sequence: CASSPINEKLFF. The whole variable domain, filled in from reference TRBV19 and TRBJ1-4, reads DGGITQSPKYLFRKEGQNVTLSCEQNLNHDAMYWYRQDPGQGLRLIYYSQIVNDFQKGDIAEGYSVSREKKESFPLTVTSAQKNPTAFYLCASSPINEKLFFGSGTQLSVL.

This rearrangement joins TRBV7-2 to TRBJ2-7; TRBD1 matches 8 bases. Trimming took 5 bases from V and 3 from J; bases not matched to a gene: 12. Germline loops: CDR1 SGHTA, CDR2 FQGNSA. The CDR3 is 16 residues long. DNA for the CDR3: TGTGCCAGCAGCAGACCGTCGACAGGGGCGGACTACGAGCAGTACTTC. Translated, it gives CASSRPSTGADYEQYF.

This sequence joins TRBV9 and TRBJ2-3; 8 bases are a match to TRBD2. Looked up from germline, CDR1 is SGDLS and CDR2 is YYNGEE. The CDR3 runs 15 residues. The V gene end was trimmed by 3 bases and the J gene end by 0 bases; junction bases not matched to a gene: 3. Written as DNA, the CDR3 is TGTGCCAGCAGCGCGGGGGGGTACAGCACAGATACGCAGTATTTT. Protein sequence: CASSAGGYSTDTQYF.

This chain links TRBV15 with TRBJ1-2; D gene ambiguous. Germline V gives CDR1 LNHNV, CDR2 YYDKDF (reference sequence). V lost 3 bases and J lost 6, with 11 bases in between. CDR3 length: 13 residues. CDR3 region: CATSSSFLDGYTF. The DNA for the CDR3 is TGTGCCACCAGCAGTTCGTTTTTAGATGGCTACACCTTC.

V usage is TRBV28 and J usage is TRBJ1-1, with a possible D match to TRBD1 (6 bases). The CDR3 is made up of 14 amino acids. Between the trimmed V and J ends, which lost 6 bases and 6 bases, there was a span of 17 bases. The germline V gene encodes CDR1 MDHEN and CDR2 SYDVKM. The CDR3 region has the DNA TGTGCCAGCAGCCCGGGGGGGGGCTTCCCTGAAGCTTTCTTT. Protein: CASSPGGGFPEAFF.

The CDR3 bases are TGCGCCAGCAGCCATACCGACAGGGTAGGGACTGAAGCTTTCTTT. The encoded protein is CASSHTDRVGTEAFF. This rearrangement joins TRBV4-3 to TRBJ1-1, with 7 bases lining up with TRBD1. This CDR3 has 15 residues. V lost 3 bases and J lost 5; bases outside the gene matches: 9. Germline lookup yields CDR1 LGHNA and CDR2 YSLEER.